This is a list of T cell receptor beta chains from one sample in a study of T-cell reconstitution after alpha-beta-depleted transplantation in children. TCRdb ran MiXCR on the PCR reads and lists one entry per CDR3 protein. Of around 300,000 distinct CDR3 sequences listed, about a quarter are singletons. This sample comprised PBMCs, mostly from graft donor cells, obtained 180 days after TCRalphabeta/CD19-depleted stem cell transplant. Receptors were obtained from a male patient younger than 18 who had a stem cell transplant for acute lymphoblastic leukemia, so the T cells may come from the graft donor. Each CDR3 is given with its conserved first and last residue. The D gene is left open where the match is weak. Size is omitted from some rows. Given values are once, few, many or a class for expanded clones.

d_gene: .
v_gene: TRBV18
abundance: many
CDR3aa: CASSPGYTEAFF

d_gene: TRBD1
v_gene: TRBV18
abundance: few
CDR3aa: CASSPGGQGYIRDTQYF

d_gene: .
v_gene: TRBV5-1
abundance: few
CDR3aa: CASSSGFGGSVTYEQYF

d_gene: .
v_gene: TRBV7-9
abundance: few
CDR3aa: CASSLFEFRGSEQFF

d_gene: .
v_gene: TRBV10-3
abundance: few
CDR3aa: CAISEAYSTATNEKLFF

d_gene: .
v_gene: TRBV29-1
abundance: few
CDR3aa: CSVILPSYEQYF

d_gene: .
v_gene: TRBV27
abundance: .
CDR3aa: CASSLRGGLAASYEQYF

d_gene: .
v_gene: TRBV7-9
abundance: .
CDR3aa: CATQTEQGRYGYTF

d_gene: TRBD2
v_gene: TRBV5-1
abundance: few
CDR3aa: CASSFSGRADEQFF

d_gene: .
v_gene: TRBV10-1
abundance: .
CDR3aa: CASSGQITDTQYF

d_gene: .
v_gene: TRBV24-1
abundance: few
CDR3aa: CATSDLAGNTIYF

d_gene: .
v_gene: TRBV13
abundance: .
CDR3aa: CASSDDGSEAFF

d_gene: .
v_gene: TRBV21-1
abundance: few
CDR3aa: CASSKDEREGGPIEQYF

d_gene: .
v_gene: TRBV5-6
abundance: few
CDR3aa: CASSFASSYEQYF

d_gene: .
v_gene: TRBV20-1
abundance: few
CDR3aa: CSARVVPGHPSSEQFF

d_gene: TRBD1
v_gene: TRBV14
abundance: .
CDR3aa: CASSRTGQPYEQYF

d_gene: TRBD1
v_gene: TRBV4-2
abundance: few
CDR3aa: CASSRYRDSAYEQYF

d_gene: TRBD2
v_gene: TRBV5-1
abundance: few
CDR3aa: CASSLVPVAGGPGNEQFF

d_gene: .
v_gene: TRBV19
abundance: .
CDR3aa: CASSISLEGYEQYF

d_gene: .
v_gene: TRBV5-1
abundance: few
CDR3aa: CASSLSEQGPNQPQHF

d_gene: .
v_gene: TRBV7-3
abundance: few
CDR3aa: CASSSKLGGTEAFF

d_gene: TRBD2
v_gene: TRBV7-8
abundance: .
CDR3aa: CASSLVRSGGSYNEQFF

d_gene: .
v_gene: TRBV11-2
abundance: .
CDR3aa: CATNLGHNEQFF

d_gene: .
v_gene: TRBV5-1
abundance: once
CDR3aa: CASSLGGFMSSYNEQLF

d_gene: TRBD2
v_gene: TRBV10-3
abundance: .
CDR3aa: CAISGREVAGGEQYF

d_gene: TRBD2
v_gene: TRBV4-2
abundance: few
CDR3aa: CASSQGTSGRFTDTQYF

d_gene: .
v_gene: TRBV5-8
abundance: few
CDR3aa: CASSFGIERVKYF

d_gene: TRBD1
v_gene: TRBV5-1
abundance: many
CDR3aa: CASTRDSLSYEQYF

d_gene: TRBD2
v_gene: TRBV7-6
abundance: few
CDR3aa: CASSLPTGTSGRLPRYEQYF

d_gene: .
v_gene: TRBV29-1
abundance: .
CDR3aa: CSRPETQYF

d_gene: TRBD2
v_gene: TRBV4-1
abundance: .
CDR3aa: CASSQDRGEGDTQYF

d_gene: .
v_gene: TRBV18
abundance: .
CDR3aa: CASSPTDYNEQFF

d_gene: .
v_gene: TRBV27
abundance: .
CDR3aa: CASSFGRVYEAFF

d_gene: .
v_gene: TRBV7-6
abundance: many
CDR3aa: CASSLSGTQYF

d_gene: TRBD2
v_gene: TRBV18
abundance: few
CDR3aa: CASSPKREGTDTQYF

d_gene: TRBD2
v_gene: TRBV20-1
abundance: .
CDR3aa: CSATSSGNGGELFF

d_gene: TRBD1
v_gene: TRBV7-3
abundance: few
CDR3aa: CASSLFAGGLNTEAFF

d_gene: TRBD2
v_gene: TRBV7-3
abundance: .
CDR3aa: CASSLKVQTSGSLPGANVLTF

d_gene: TRBD1
v_gene: TRBV7-2
abundance: few
CDR3aa: CASSPPGTGGTQPQHF

d_gene: .
v_gene: TRBV7-3
abundance: few
CDR3aa: CASSPRQSSPYEQYF

d_gene: .
v_gene: TRBV7-3
abundance: .
CDR3aa: CASSSASTTDTQYF

d_gene: TRBD2
v_gene: TRBV15
abundance: few
CDR3aa: CATSRDLAGNTGELFF

d_gene: .
v_gene: TRBV4-1
abundance: few
CDR3aa: CASSQEPGLTGKETQYF

d_gene: TRBD1
v_gene: TRBV4-1
abundance: .
CDR3aa: CASSPAGQGIRMAYEQYF

d_gene: .
v_gene: TRBV7-6
abundance: .
CDR3aa: CASKSRGDSYNEQFF

d_gene: .
v_gene: TRBV3-1
abundance: .
CDR3aa: CASSPWDSPTYEQYF